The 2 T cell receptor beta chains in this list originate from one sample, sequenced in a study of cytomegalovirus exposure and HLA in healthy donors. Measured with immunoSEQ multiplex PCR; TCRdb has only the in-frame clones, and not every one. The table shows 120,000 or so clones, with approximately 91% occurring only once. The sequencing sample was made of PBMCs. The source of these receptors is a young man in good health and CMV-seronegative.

The CDR3 protein is CASSLDLGTVTGELFF. The CDR3 bases are TGTGCCAGCAGCTTGGACTTAGGGACAGTAACCGGGGAGCTGTTTTTT. V gene TRBV5-7 combines with J gene TRBJ2-2, with 7 bases fitting TRBD1. TRBV5-7 is recorded as an ORF, its role being uncertain. V lost 0 bases, J lost 5 bases, and 7 bases stayed unmatched. The CDR3 covers 16 residues.

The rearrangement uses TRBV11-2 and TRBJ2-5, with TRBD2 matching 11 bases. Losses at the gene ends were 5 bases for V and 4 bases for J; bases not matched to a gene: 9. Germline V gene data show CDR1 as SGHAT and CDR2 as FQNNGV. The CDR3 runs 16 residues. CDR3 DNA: TGTGCCAGCAGCATTCCTAGCGGGAGGTCGGCAGAGACCCAGTACTTC. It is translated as CASSIPSGRSAETQYF.